This entry concerns a single T cell receptor beta chain. Its cognate antigen is unknown. The repertoire was sequenced with immunoSEQ multiplex PCR; TCRdb's copy has only in-frame clones and lacks some. The data show approximately 38,000 clones, around 87% seen once. The source of the sample is a study of CD4 T cells in relation to SARS-CoV-2 and coronaviruses. Study background: The restricting HLA molecule for shared crossreactive spike epitopes was mapped. Whole-study findings and limits: Culture-expanded clones reflect memory recall rather than primary priming during culture.

Cryopreserved PBMCs were CD4-enriched, then split into naive and memory cells. The CDR3 extends over 16 amino acids. Per germline, CDR1 SGHTA and CDR2 FQGNSA. V shed 4 bases, J shed 4 bases, and the junction held 10 bases outside the gene matches. Sequencing used memory CD4+ T cells from PBMCs. The genes are TRBV7-2 and TRBJ2-3; 8 nucleotides align to TRBD2. The receptor was derived from an adult with COVID-19. Here the CDR3 DNA reads TGTGCCAGCAGCTCGAGACCGGGACTAGTCTCAGATACGCAGTATTTT. This sequence encodes CASSSRPGLVSDTQYF.